The entry that follows covers one T cell receptor beta chain sequence. The data stem from a study of T cells in tumors after PD-1 blockade. The assay was immunoSEQ multiplex PCR, and TCRdb's table has in-frame clones only and misses some. The sample carries about 13,000 clones, about 69% recorded once. The clonotype originates from a human donor with cutaneous squamous cell carcinoma. The source material was tumor tissue, sampled before anti-PD-1 treatment.

CDR3: CASSPTARKETQYF. For the CDR3, the DNA is TGTGCCAGCTCACCCACAGCGAGAAAAGAGACCCAGTACTTC. The rearrangement joins TRBV18 to TRBJ2-5; no firm D call. V was trimmed by 3 bases and J by 3 bases, leaving 11 bases between them. The CDR3 covers 14 residues. Germline CDR1 KGHSH, CDR2 LQKENI.